Each of the 23 T cell receptor beta chains below was sequenced from the same sample in a study of cytomegalovirus exposure and HLA in healthy donors. The PCR used 60 Vbeta and 13 Jbeta primers. The assay was immunoSEQ multiplex PCR, and TCRdb's table has in-frame clones only and misses some. The data show around 200,000 clones, over 60% seen once. Sequencing used PBMCs. The source of these receptors is a middle-aged man in good health and CMV-seronegative.

The rearrangement joins TRBV19 to TRBJ1-2; possible D gene TRBD1, 5 bases. The CDR3 has 13 residues. The germline CDR1 and CDR2 sequences are LNHDA and SQIVND (reference sequence). The V and J ends lost 5 bases and 3 bases respectively, with 10 bases between them. The DNA of the CDR3 is TGTGCCAGTAGTTCGACAGCCCACTATGGCTACACCTTC. As protein: CASSSTAHYGYTF.

This chain connects TRBV15 to TRBJ2-7; 7 bases match TRBD2. Germline V gene data show CDR1 as LNHNV and CDR2 as YYDKDF (reference sequence). Losses at the gene ends were 3 bases for V and 7 bases for J; bases not matched to a gene: 24. This CDR3 comprises 19 residues. CDR3 sequence reads: CATSRSVDGSGRASGEQYF. The CDR3 DNA is TGTGCCACCAGCAGGTCGGTAGACGGCAGTGGGAGGGCTTCTGGGGAGCAGTACTTC.

The rearrangement links TRBV11-3 to TRBJ2-2; tentatively, D is TRBD2 (6 bases). Germline CDR1 SGHNT, CDR2 YENEEA. The V gene lost 11 bases and the J gene lost 0 bases, with 19 bases spanning the gap. The CDR3 loop spans 16 amino acids. This chain's CDR3 is CAWRDRDPANTGELFF. As DNA, the CDR3 is TGTGCCTGGCGGGATAGGGACCCCGCGAACACCGGGGAGCTGTTTTTT.

The rearrangement joins TRBV27 to TRBJ2-1, with D perhaps TRBD2 (5 bases). Germline-derived CDR1 and CDR2 are MNHEY and SMNVEV (reference sequence). V dropped 3 bases and J dropped 8 bases, with 20 bases sitting between them. This CDR3 is 16 amino acids long. The CDR3 nucleotides are TGTGCCAGCAGTTTGATCGGTGGATTCGCTAGCTATGAGCAGTTCTTC. Translating gives CASSLIGGFASYEQFF.

The chain joins TRBV28 to TRBJ2-7; TRBD2 agrees at 12 bases. J lost 0 bases, V lost 5 bases, and 5 bases had no gene match. Germline loops: CDR1 MDHEN, CDR2 SYDVKM. The CDR3 runs to 16 residues. The CDR3 loop reads CASSPWTSGASYEQYF. CDR3 bases: TGTGCCAGCAGTCCATGGACTAGCGGGGCCTCCTACGAGCAGTACTTC. Combining the CDR3 with reference TRBV28 and TRBJ2-7 gives the whole variable domain DVKVTQSSRYLVKRTGEKVFLECVQDMDHENMFWYRQDPGLGLRLIYFSYDVKMKEKGDIPEGYSVSREKKERFSLILESASTNQTSMYLCASSPWTSGASYEQYFGPGTRLTVT.

The rearrangement links TRBV7-9 to TRBJ1-2; TRBD1 matches 7 bases. From germline, CDR1 is SEHNR and CDR2 FQNEAQ (reference sequence). Losses at the gene ends were 5 bases for V and 7 bases for J; bases not matched to a gene: 13. The CDR3 is 15 residues long. For the CDR3, the DNA is TGTGCCAGCAGCCGGGAACCGACAGGGTCTCGTGGCTACACCTTC. Translated: CASSREPTGSRGYTF.

This chain uses TRBV6-4 with TRBJ2-1; the match to TRBD2 covers 12 bases. The CDR3 loop spans 15 amino acids. J lost 4 bases, V lost 2 bases, and 0 bases had no gene match. CDR1 MRHNA and CDR2 SNTAGT come from the germline V gene. The CDR3 nucleotides read TGTGCCAGCAGTGACGGGACTAGCGGGTACAATGAGCAGTTCTTC. Translated: CASSDGTSGYNEQFF.

This clone was seen only a few times. The chain links TRBV30 to TRBJ2-6, with TRBD1 matching 7 bases. The CDR3 has 15 amino acids. V dropped 1 base and J dropped 0; count of bases not matched to a gene: 0. Germline loops: CDR1 GTSNPN, CDR2 SVGIG (reference sequence). DNA for the CDR3: TGTGCCTGGAGTGGGACAGGCTCTGGGGCCAACGTCCTGACTTTC. Translated: CAWSGTGSGANVLTF.

This chain connects TRBV9 to TRBJ1-5; D is uncertain. The CDR3 runs to 13 residues. Per the germline V gene, CDR1 is SGDLS and CDR2 is YYNGEE. Trimming shortened V by 0 bases and J by 3 bases, and 4 bases separated the two germline ends. CDR3 nucleotides: TGTGCCAGCAGCGTAGATTACAATCAGCCCCAGCATTTT. Protein sequence: CASSVDYNQPQHF.

Remarks on this clone: Other nucleotide sequences from this sample produce the same CDR3. The chain links TRBV29-1 to TRBJ2-7; D is unresolved. CDR3 size: 11 residues. Per the germline V gene, CDR1 is SQVTM and CDR2 is ANQGSEA. The ends were cut back, 5 bases at V and 3 bases at J, with 8 bases in the middle. CDR3 coding DNA: TGCAGCGTTTTCGGCGGCTACGAGCAGTACTTC. It translates to CSVFGGYEQYF.

The V gene is TRBV7-6, the J gene TRBJ1-5, with a tentative D call TRBD1 (5 bases). The CDR3 totals 15 residues. V dropped 2 bases and J dropped 1 base, with 9 bases sitting between them. Germline CDR1 SGHVS, CDR2 FNYEAQ. The CDR3 spells CASSLLSGSNQPQHF. The CDR3 coding sequence is TGTGCCAGCAGCTTATTGTCAGGGAGCAATCAGCCCCAGCATTTT.

Comment on this clone: The junction departs from germline at one end; a sequencing error may be responsible. The rearrangement uses TRBV5-1 and TRBJ2-2; 9 bases match TRBD2. Germline CDR1 is SGHRS and CDR2 is YFSETQ. The CDR3 spans 19 residues. The CDR3: CASGLVVAGAKGATGELFF. In DNA form, the CDR3 reads TGCGCCAGCGGCTTGGTGGTAGCGGGGGCCAAGGGTGCCACCGGGGAGCTGTTTTTT.

The V gene is TRBV7-6, the J gene TRBJ2-1, with TRBD2 matching over 9 bases. CDR3 size: 15 residues. Germline V gene data show CDR1 as SGHVS and CDR2 as FNYEAQ. The V gene end was trimmed by 3 bases and the J gene end by 5 bases; junction bases not matched to a gene: 5. DNA for the CDR3: TGTGCCAGCAGCTTGGGTAGCGGGGGTAACAATGAGCAGTTCTTC. It specifies CASSLGSGGNNEQFF. The full variable domain, its missing parts supplied by reference TRBV7-6 and TRBJ2-1, is GAGVSQSPRYKVTKRGQDVALRCDPISGHVSLYWYRQALGQGPEFLTYFNYEAQQDKSGLPNDRFSAERPEGSISTLTIQRTEQRDSAMYRCASSLGSGGNNEQFFGPGTRLTVL.

The chain recombines TRBV10-3 with TRBJ2-1; TRBD2 agrees at 12 bases. This CDR3 spans 17 amino acids. Trimming removed 5 bases from V and 4 bases from J; junction bases left unmatched: 9. Per germline, CDR1 ENHRY and CDR2 SYGVKD. CDR3 in DNA: TGTGCCATCAGTACCCGGACTAGCGGGGCTAGATACAATGAGCAGTTCTTC. Translating gives CAISTRTSGARYNEQFF.

J is TRBJ2-1 and V is TRBV4-1, with 13 bases aligning to TRBD2. Germline CDR1 MGHRA, CDR2 YSYEKL. The CDR3 contains 17 residues. The V and J ends lost 4 bases and 3 bases, in that order; junction bases with no gene match: 6. The CDR3 sequence is CASSLGGTSGDYNEQFF. The CDR3 DNA follows: TGCGCCAGCAGCCTAGGCGGGACTAGCGGGGACTACAATGAGCAGTTCTTC.

The chain combines TRBV5-1 with TRBJ2-3; 8 nucleotides agree with TRBD2. The V segment lost 3 bases and the J segment 0 bases; nucleotides outside the gene matches: 0. The CDR3 runs 14 residues. CDR1 is SGHRS, CDR2 YFSETQ, per germline. CDR3 coding DNA: TGCGCCAGCAGCTCTAGCGGGAGCACAGATACGCAGTATTTT. Translating gives CASSSSGSTDTQYF.

This clone was counted a single time. The chain combines TRBV7-2 with TRBJ1-2; TRBD1 matches 8 bases. This CDR3 comprises 14 residues. From germline, CDR1 is SGHTA and CDR2 FQGNSA. V lost 5 bases to trimming and J lost 7 bases; unmatched junction nucleotides: 9. The CDR3 here is CASSPSNTGGGYTF. CDR3 bases: TGTGCCAGCAGCCCAAGTAATACAGGGGGTGGCTACACCTTC.

This chain connects TRBV6-5 to TRBJ1-2, with D possibly TRBD1 on 6 matching bases. Germline-derived CDR1 and CDR2 are MNHEY and SVGAGI. The V and J ends lost 7 bases and 4 bases respectively, with 10 bases between them. CDR3 length: 12 amino acids. The CDR3 nucleotides read TGTGCCAGCAAAGGACAGAGCTATGGCTACACCTTC. As protein: CASKGQSYGYTF.

This chain joins TRBV27 and TRBJ1-2; TRBD1 matches at 9 bases. Trimming at V came to 8 bases and at J to 4 bases, leaving 11 bases not matched to a gene. The CDR3 totals 15 residues. Germline CDR1 and CDR2: MNHEY and SMNVEV (reference sequence). DNA for the CDR3: TGTGCCAGCTCTTTACAGGGGGCGTCTACCTATGGCTACACCTTC. This gives the protein CASSLQGASTYGYTF.

This chain links TRBV7-9 with TRBJ2-1, with 9 positions matching TRBD1. The germline V gene encodes CDR1 SEHNR and CDR2 FQNEAQ (reference sequence). The length of the CDR3 is 17 residues. The junction had 13 bases not matched to a gene; V was cut back by 4 bases and J by 6 bases. The CDR3 reads CASSSLDRGGVGNEQFF. The CDR3 region has the DNA TGTGCCAGCAGCTCCCTGGACAGGGGCGGAGTGGGCAATGAGCAGTTCTTC.

The V gene is TRBV28, the J gene TRBJ1-3; D gene unclear. The CDR3 contains 16 residues. Germline V lookup: CDR1 MDHEN, CDR2 SYDVKM. Trimming removed 1 base from V and 1 base from J, with 11 bases in between. CDR3 DNA sequence: TGTGCCAGCAGTTTATCGGGAAGAGGGTCTGGAAACACCATATATTTT. Translating gives CASSLSGRGSGNTIYF.

V usage is TRBV15 and J usage is TRBJ2-1, with 7 bases aligning to TRBD1. With 6 bases clipped from V and 4 bases from J, the junction kept 18 bases outside the gene matches. CDR1 and CDR2 from the germline V gene are LNHNV and YYDKDF (reference sequence). The CDR3 consists of 18 residues. This CDR3 reads CATSPRGRRTGNYNEQFF. In DNA form, the CDR3 reads TGTGCCACCAGTCCCCGGGGCAGGAGGACAGGAAATTACAATGAGCAGTTCTTC.

The genes are TRBV18 and TRBJ2-7; 8 bases match TRBD1. The CDR3 is 15 residues long. V lost 6 bases and J lost 2; bases outside the gene matches: 9. Per germline, CDR1 KGHSH and CDR2 LQKENI. CDR3: CASSHKGTGTYEQYF. In nucleotides, the CDR3 is TGTGCCAGCTCCCACAAGGGGACAGGCACCTACGAGCAGTACTTC.